Listed here is a single TCR beta chain. Its specificity is unknown. The sample belongs to a study of OX40 agonist ivuxolimab in advanced cancers. For the study at large: Every 2 weeks, patients received ivuxolimab intravenously, dosed at 0.01 to 10 mg/kg. The study, taken as a whole, reports: It was also the case that some nonresponders had low normalized T-cell clonal expansion. Blood T cells, both CD4+ and CD8+, expanded clonally by week 6 at 0.1 to 3.0 mg/kg.

Produced via immunoSEQ multiplex PCR; TCRdb's table is partial and in-frame only. The sample lists some 50,000 clones; roughly 84% were seen once. People who had autoimmune disease history or systemic immunosuppression were excluded. This material consisted of CD4+ or CD8+ T cells sorted from blood, taken in a trial of the OX40 agonist ivuxolimab. The origin of this receptor is an adult with an advanced solid tumor such as melanoma, head and neck, liver or kidney cancer.

CDR3 loop: CAWTSGQVDGELFF. CDR3 nucleotides: TGTGCCTGGACCTCGGGACAGGTCGACGGGGAGCTGTTTTTT. The chain carries TRBV30 and TRBJ2-2; 8 nucleotides align to TRBD1. With V trimmed by 4 bases and J by 7 bases, 8 bases remained unmatched. Germline V gene lookup returns CDR1 GTSNPN and CDR2 SVGIG (reference sequence). The CDR3 is 14 residues long.